This T cell receptor beta chain was recovered during a study of cytomegalovirus exposure and HLA in healthy donors. Background on the study: In a later analysis, the 120 or so validation repertoires were reported to have used the same platform as the 600 to 800 first-cohort repertoires.

This clone occurred once. Trimming shortened V by 1 base and J by 0 bases, and 9 bases separated the two germline ends. Germline V gene data show CDR1 as SGHVS and CDR2 as FNYEAQ. CDR3 length: 15 residues. Sequencing was performed with immunoSEQ multiplex PCR; in TCRdb, only in-frame clones are kept and a portion is missing. Of some 110,000 clones in the sample, around 88% were seen once. The sequence was obtained from a man aged 18 to 35 in good health and CMV-seronegative. The sequencing sample was made of PBMCs. This chain connects TRBV7-6 to TRBJ1-2, with D hard to call. CDR3 amino acids: CASSLGAWTNYGYTF. The CDR3 nucleotides read TGTGCCAGCAGCTTAGGGGCCTGGACTAACTATGGCTACACCTTC. Based on the CDR3 plus reference TRBV7-6 and TRBJ1-2, the full variable domain is GAGVSQSPRYKVTKRGQDVALRCDPISGHVSLYWYRQALGQGPEFLTYFNYEAQQDKSGLPNDRFSAERPEGSISTLTIQRTEQRDSAMYRCASSLGAWTNYGYTFGSGTRLTVV.